This T cell receptor (beta chain) was profiled in a study of shared clonotypes between healthy human individuals. In the study overall: Per donor, CD8 memory used one plate, CD8 naive used two, CD4 memory used three and CD4 naive used three.

The data were produced by immunoSEQ multiplex PCR, yet TCRdb's version contains in-frame clones alone and is incomplete. The data show more than 1,200,000 clones, 98% seen once. Division of CD4+ cells produced a CD45RA+ naive subset and a CD45RA-negative memory subset. The CDR3 covers 16 residues. V gave up 1 base and J gave up 3 bases; unmatched junction bases: 9. Per germline, CDR1 MDHEN and CDR2 SYDVKM. The V call is TRBV28, the J call TRBJ2-7, with 7 nucleotides matching TRBD1. The source of this sequence is a man under 40 in good health. What was sequenced was naive CD4+ T cells sorted from blood. Noted subset: CD45RA+ positively selected. In nucleotides, the CDR3 is TGTGCCAGCAGTTTATCGCCTACAGGGGTGGACTACGAGCAGTACTTC. Amino acid sequence: CASSLSPTGVDYEQYF.